The rows below give T cell receptor beta chains drawn from one sample of a study of siplizumab effects on memory and regulatory T cells. Their specific antigens are unknown. TCRdb's table, derived via immunoSEQ multiplex PCR, lists solely in-frame clones and lacks some. The sample holds about 18,000 clones, 40% to 60% seen once. The sequencing sample was made of CFSE-low (dividing) CD4+ T cells sorted from an allogeneic mixed lymphocyte reaction. Source of these receptors: a human donor in good health; the cells came from an allogeneic mixed lymphocyte reaction. Each CDR3 is given with its conserved first and last residue. D genes are given only for firm matches. The size entry is marked missing in some rows and otherwise reads once, few, many or a size class.

d_call j_call clone_size v_call cdr3_aa cdr3_nt
- TRBJ2-5 - TRBV7-2 CASSPQVRETQYF TGTGCCAGCAGTCCACAGGTGCGGGAGACCCAGTACTTC
- TRBJ2-3 - TRBV5-1 CASSSQTTDTQYF TGCGCCAGCAGCTCGCAAACCACAGATACGCAGTATTTT
TRBD2 TRBJ2-5 - TRBV5-4 CASSLDLAVQETQYF TGTGCCAGCAGCTTGGATCTAGCGGTCCAAGAGACCCAGTACTTC
- TRBJ2-3 - TRBV7-2 CASSPFHSTDTQYF TGTGCCAGCAGCCCTTTCCATAGCACAGATACGCAGTATTTT
TRBD1 TRBJ1-2 - TRBV6-6 CASTPDRARGGYTF TGTGCCAGCACCCCCGACAGGGCACGAGGTGGCTACACCTTC
TRBD1 TRBJ1-6 - TRBV7-3 CASSFYTGDNSPLHF TGTGCCAGCAGCTTCTATACAGGGGATAATTCACCCCTCCACTTT
TRBD2 TRBJ2-5 - TRBV28 CASSLNLGGVETQYF TGTGCCAGCAGCCTTAATCTTGGGGGGGTAGAGACCCAGTACTTC
TRBD1 TRBJ1-2 - TRBV4-3 CASSQDLGTGANYGYTF TGCGCCAGCAGCCAAGATCTCGGGACAGGGGCTAACTATGGCTACACCTTC
TRBD1 TRBJ1-1 - TRBV6-1 CASTVTGGTEAFF TGTGCCAGCACCGTGACAGGGGGCACTGAAGCTTTCTTT
- TRBJ1-1 - TRBV6-6 CASSDSRGGNTEAFF TGTGCCAGCAGTGATAGCAGGGGAGGGAACACTGAAGCTTTCTTT
- TRBJ2-3 few TRBV18 CASSPGIEDTQYF TGTGCCAGCTCTCCCGGGATAGAAGATACGCAGTATTTT
- TRBJ2-7 - TRBV5-1 CASTTHTGYYEQYF TGCGCCAGCACCACCCATACAGGCTACTACGAGCAGTACTTC
- TRBJ2-5 - TRBV9 CASSVDGGETQYF TGTGCCAGCAGCGTAGACGGAGGTGAGACCCAGTACTTC
- TRBJ2-3 - TRBV6-5 CASSYPPSTDTQYF TGTGCCAGCAGTTACCCCCCTAGCACAGATACGCAGTATTTT
TRBD2 TRBJ2-1 few TRBV10-2 CASSESGGAYNEQFF TGCGCCAGCAGTGAAAGCGGGGGGGCATACAATGAGCAGTTCTTC
TRBD1 TRBJ1-1 medium-sized TRBV10-3 CAITSDRGAEAFF TGTGCCATCACTTCAGACAGGGGGGCTGAAGCTTTCTTT
- TRBJ1-1 - TRBV19 CASSITVLETEAFF TGTGCCAGTAGTATAACGGTCCTGGAGACTGAAGCTTTCTTT
- TRBJ2-5 few TRBV25-1 CASSEPRGAGETQYF TGTGCCAGCAGTGAGCCGAGGGGGGCCGGAGAGACCCAGTACTTC
- TRBJ1-1 few TRBV5-4 CASSLDWGGEAFF TGTGCCAGCAGCTTGGATTGGGGCGGTGAAGCTTTCTTT
TRBD1 TRBJ2-7 few TRBV6-1 CASSGPGQGNSYEQYF TGTGCCAGCAGTGGGCCGGGACAGGGTAATTCCTACGAGCAGTACTTC
- TRBJ1-2 few TRBV18 CASSPGGSSFNYGYTF TGTGCCAGCTCACCGGGGGGCTCCTCATTCAACTATGGCTACACCTTC
- TRBJ2-3 few TRBV5-1 CASSLDSGVGTQYF TGCGCCAGCAGCCTCGACAGTGGGGTCGGGACGCAGTATTTT
- TRBJ2-2 - TRBV4-1 CASSQEGTARPGELFF TGCGCCAGCAGCCAAGAAGGAACCGCGCGTCCCGGGGAGCTGTTTTTT
TRBD1 TRBJ2-3 - TRBV19 CASSIVEDRGTDTQYF TGTGCCAGTAGTATAGTCGAGGACAGGGGCACAGATACGCAGTATTTT
- TRBJ2-2 - TRBV7-2 CASSLGRRASNTGELFF TGTGCCAGCAGCTTAGGGCGACGGGCGAGTAACACCGGGGAGCTGTTTTTT
- TRBJ2-7 once TRBV21-1 CASSQIPGTHEQYF TGTGCCAGCAGCCAAATTCCTGGGACCCACGAGCAGTACTTC
- TRBJ1-2 - TRBV11-2 CASSLGWLAGLGYTF TGTGCCAGCAGCTTAGGGTGGTTGGCAGGGCTGGGCTACACCTTC
- TRBJ1-2 - TRBV6-6 CASSPVPAGFSGYTF TGTGCCAGCAGCCCGGTACCCGCAGGGTTCTCTGGCTACACCTTC
- TRBJ2-1 - TRBV2 CASSKRLDNEQFF TGTGCCAGCAGTAAAAGACTTGACAATGAGCAGTTCTTC
- TRBJ1-2 - TRBV7-2 CASSLSGYGYTF TGTGCCAGCAGCTTATCCGGCTATGGCTACACCTTC
- TRBJ2-5 - TRBV10-3 CAIGNSVPRETQYF TGTGCCATTGGGAATAGCGTCCCTCGGGAGACCCAGTACTTC
- TRBJ1-5 few TRBV28 CASSLFWGFKASQHF TGTGCCAGCAGTTTATTTTGGGGGTTTAAGGCGTCCCAGCATTTT
TRBD1 TRBJ1-1 few TRBV19 CASSSRTGWGTEAFF TGTGCCAGTAGTTCGAGGACAGGTTGGGGCACTGAAGCTTTCTTT
- TRBJ1-3 - TRBV5-4 CASSLGLVSGNTIYF TGTGCCAGCAGCTTGGGCTTGGTTTCTGGAAACACCATATATTTT
- TRBJ2-7 few TRBV9 CASQPGTPSYEQYF TGTGCCAGTCAACCCGGGACTCCTTCCTACGAGCAGTACTTC
- TRBJ1-1 - TRBV18 CASSPVAMNTEAFF TGTGCCAGCTCACCCGTAGCAATGAACACTGAAGCTTTCTTT
- TRBJ2-1 - TRBV11-2 CASSLGVYNEQFF TGTGCCAGCAGCTTAGGAGTGTACAATGAGCAGTTCTTC
- TRBJ1-4 - TRBV7-9 CASSLAYNPPNEKLFF TGTGCCAGCAGCTTAGCCTACAACCCCCCAAATGAAAAACTGTTTTTT
- TRBJ2-7 - TRBV4-1 CASSQVSPGSYEQYF TGCGCCAGCAGCCAAGTTTCTCCGGGATCCTACGAGCAGTACTTC
TRBD1 TRBJ1-2 - TRBV2 CATSTQGANYGYTF TGTGCCACCAGTACACAGGGGGCGAACTATGGCTACACCTTC
- TRBJ2-2 few TRBV6-4 CASSDTALTGELFF TGTGCCAGCAGTGATACAGCCTTAACCGGGGAGCTGTTTTTT
- TRBJ1-1 few TRBV28 CASFWGGYWNTEAFF TGTGCCAGCTTTTGGGGGGGGTATTGGAACACTGAAGCTTTCTTT
TRBD2 TRBJ2-3 few TRBV10-3 CAISREGLAGTDTQYF TGTGCCATCAGTAGGGAAGGACTAGCGGGTACAGATACGCAGTATTTT
TRBD1 TRBJ2-1 few TRBV28 CAIRNRGGSEQFF TGTGCCATCCGAAACAGGGGCGGCAGTGAGCAGTTCTTC
- TRBJ2-1 - TRBV7-3 CASSLGRNNEQFF TGTGCCAGCAGCTTAGGGCGGAACAATGAGCAGTTCTTC
- TRBJ1-5 few TRBV6-6 CASNRDSNQPQHF TGTGCCAGCAACAGGGATAGCAATCAGCCCCAGCATTTT
TRBD1 TRBJ1-5 few TRBV14 CASSTRDRGYSNQPQHF TGTGCCAGCAGCACCCGGGACAGGGGATATAGCAATCAGCCCCAGCATTTT
TRBD1 TRBJ2-1 few TRBV5-4 CASSSRTGWNEQFF TGTGCCAGCAGCTCCCGGACAGGGTGGAATGAGCAGTTCTTC
- TRBJ2-5 few TRBV4-2 CASSQQNPGAQETQYF TGTGCCAGCAGCCAGCAGAACCCGGGGGCGCAAGAGACCCAGTACTTC